Below are 11 T cell receptor beta chains sequenced from a single sample in a study of blood T cell repertoires in COVID-19. TCRdb keeps only in-frame clones here, not all; method: immunoSEQ multiplex PCR. The sample has about 97,000 clones, 92% seen once. The sequencing input was peripheral blood. The receptors here all came from a woman aged 50 to 65 with COVID-19, enrolled during active disease.

This chain joins TRBV7-2 and TRBJ2-2; TRBD2 aligns across 7 bases. Germline V CDR1 and CDR2: SGHTA, FQGNSA. The CDR3 length is 15 residues. Trimming took 5 bases from V and 2 from J; bases not matched to a gene: 5. In DNA form, the CDR3 reads TGTGCCAGCAGCCCATCTAGCGGAAACACCGGGGAGCTGTTTTTT. This codes for CASSPSSGNTGELFF.

J is TRBJ2-2 and V is TRBV24-1; a possible D gene is TRBD1 (6 bases). V lost 3 bases to trimming and J lost 7 bases, with 11 bases between them. Germline CDR1 and CDR2: KGHDR and SFDVKD. The CDR3 is 14 amino acids. CDR3: CATSDRDRFGELFF. In DNA form, the CDR3 reads TGTGCCACCAGTGATCGTGACAGGTTCGGGGAGCTGTTTTTT.

This sequence joins TRBV5-1 and TRBJ1-2; the D gene is possibly TRBD1 (6 bases). The CDR3 has 15 residues. The V gene's germline CDR1 is SGHRS and CDR2 YFSETQ. Between the trimmed V and J ends, which lost 0 bases and 5 bases, there was a span of 14 bases. The CDR3 region has the DNA TGCGCCAGCAGCTTGGCCAGGGGCGACCTTTATGGCTACACCTTC. Its protein is CASSLARGDLYGYTF.

V usage is TRBV9 and J usage is TRBJ1-1; TRBD1 might be the D (5 bases). Germline V lookup: CDR1 SGDLS, CDR2 YYNGEE. The CDR3 is made up of 16 amino acids. The V gene lost 4 bases and the J gene lost 1 base, with 17 bases spanning the gap. This chain's CDR3 is CASSPRLSDTNTEAFF. The CDR3 DNA follows: TGTGCCAGCAGCCCCCGCCTCTCGGACACGAACACTGAAGCTTTCTTT.

The chain employs TRBV5-6 and TRBJ1-1; the match to TRBD1 covers 7 bases. This CDR3 is 18 amino acids long. Looked up from germline, CDR1 is SGHDT and CDR2 is YYEEEE. Germline trimming cut 2 bases from V and 1 base from J; bases unmatched to any gene: 14. CDR3 protein: CASSFNSGTAYSNTEAFF. CDR3 DNA: TGTGCCAGCAGCTTTAACTCCGGGACAGCGTATTCGAACACTGAAGCTTTCTTT.

The chain employs TRBV19 and TRBJ2-5; 7 bases are a match to TRBD1. The CDR3 length is 13 residues. Germline CDR1 reads LNHDA; CDR2 reads SQIVND (reference sequence). The junction had 1 base not matched to a gene; V was cut back by 3 bases and J by 3 bases. This CDR3 is CASSIGQEETQYF. The CDR3 DNA reads TGTGCCAGTAGTATCGGACAGGAAGAGACCCAGTACTTC.

This clone occurred once. V gene TRBV6-6 combines with J gene TRBJ1-2, with 11 bases matching TRBD1. CDR1 and CDR2 (germline): MNHNY, SVGAGI (reference sequence). J was trimmed by 8 bases and V by 4 bases; bases with no gene match: 9. This CDR3 comprises 15 residues. CDR3: CASSSGQGALHGYTF. The DNA of the CDR3 is TGTGCCAGCAGTTCCGGACAGGGGGCTTTACACGGCTACACCTTC.

This rearrangement joins TRBV29-1 to TRBJ2-5, with 8 bases aligning to TRBD2. CDR1 and CDR2 (germline): SQVTM, ANQGSEA. This CDR3 has 16 amino acids. Trimming at V came to 0 bases and at J to 2 bases, leaving 8 bases not matched to a gene. The CDR3 reads CSVEDLAGGLQETQYF. The DNA for the CDR3 is TGCAGCGTTGAAGATCTCGCGGGGGGCCTACAAGAGACCCAGTACTTC.

V usage is TRBV6-2 or TRBV6-3 and J usage is TRBJ1-5; maybe TRBD1 (5 bases). Trimming took off 5 bases at V and 5 bases at J, with 13 bases between the two ends. The CDR3 length is 14 residues. Looked up from germline, CDR1 is MNHEY and CDR2 is SVGEGT. In DNA, the CDR3 is TGTGCCAGCAGTCATGGACAAATATATCAGCCCCAGCATTTT. As protein: CASSHGQIYQPQHF.

The rearrangement links TRBV5-4 to TRBJ2-1; perhaps TRBD1 as D (6 bases). The length of the CDR3 is 15 residues. Germline CDR1 is SGHNT and CDR2 is YYREEE (reference sequence). Trimming left V 2 bases short and J 3 bases short, with 12 bases between. The CDR3 bases are TGTGCCAGCAGCTTCACAGGGTGGAGCTACAATGAGCAGTTCTTC. Protein: CASSFTGWSYNEQFF.

This clone showed up many times. CDR3 in amino acids: CASSQGFSGNTIYF. The CDR3, as DNA: TGTGCCAGCAGCCAGGGATTCTCTGGAAACACCATATATTTT. The chain carries TRBV7-2 and TRBJ1-3; weak D call: TRBD1 (5 bases). The CDR3 is made up of 14 amino acids. With 5 bases removed from V and 0 bases from J, the gap between germline ends came to 8 bases. Germline values: CDR1 SGHTA, CDR2 FQGNSA.